This TCR beta chain was recorded in a study of cytomegalovirus exposure and HLA in healthy donors. The V segment lost 3 bases and the J segment 0 bases; nucleotides outside the gene matches: 1. Germline CDR1 and CDR2: SGHRS and YFSETQ. The CDR3 runs 16 residues. A multiplex PCR was run with 60 Vbeta primers and 13 Jbeta primers. Libraries were prepared by immunoSEQ multiplex PCR; TCRdb keeps only in-frame clonotypes and omits some of them. This table has under 100,000 clones, around 81% appearing once. This clonotype originated in a man aged 18 to 30 in good health and CMV-seropositive. Source material: PBMCs. V usage is TRBV5-1 and J usage is TRBJ2-3; TRBD2 aligns across 13 bases. In nucleotides, the CDR3 is TGCGCCAGCAGCTGGGGACTAGCGGGAAGCACAGATACGCAGTATTTT. This gives the protein CASSWGLAGSTDTQYF.